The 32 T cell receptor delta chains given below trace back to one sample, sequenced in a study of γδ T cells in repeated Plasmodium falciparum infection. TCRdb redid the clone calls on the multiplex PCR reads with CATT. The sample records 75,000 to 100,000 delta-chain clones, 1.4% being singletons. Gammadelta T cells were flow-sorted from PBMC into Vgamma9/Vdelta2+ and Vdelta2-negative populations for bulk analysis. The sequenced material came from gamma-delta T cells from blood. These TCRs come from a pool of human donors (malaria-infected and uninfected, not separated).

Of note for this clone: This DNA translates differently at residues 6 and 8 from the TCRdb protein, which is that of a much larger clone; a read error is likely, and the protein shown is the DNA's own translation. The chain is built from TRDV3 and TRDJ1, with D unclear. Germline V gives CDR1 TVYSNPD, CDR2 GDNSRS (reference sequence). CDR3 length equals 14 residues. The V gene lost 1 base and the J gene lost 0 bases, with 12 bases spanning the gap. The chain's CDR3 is CAFIAMLDTDKLIF. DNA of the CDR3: TGTGCCTTTATTGCCATGTTGGACACCGATAAACTCATCTTT.

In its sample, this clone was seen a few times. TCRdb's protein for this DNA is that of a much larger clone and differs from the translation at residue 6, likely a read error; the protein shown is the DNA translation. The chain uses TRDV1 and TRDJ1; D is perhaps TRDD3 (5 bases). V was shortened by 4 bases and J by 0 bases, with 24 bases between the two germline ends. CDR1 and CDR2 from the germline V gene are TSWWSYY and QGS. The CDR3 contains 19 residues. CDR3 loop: CALGATRWRFWEHTDKLIF. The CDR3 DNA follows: TGTGCTCTTGGGGCTACTCGATGGCGGTTCTGGGAACACACCGATAAACTCATCTTT.

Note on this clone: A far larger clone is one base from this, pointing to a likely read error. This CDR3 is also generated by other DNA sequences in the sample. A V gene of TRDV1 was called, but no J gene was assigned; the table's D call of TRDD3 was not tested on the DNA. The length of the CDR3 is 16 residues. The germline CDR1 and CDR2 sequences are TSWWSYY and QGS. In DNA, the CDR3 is TGTGCTCTTGGGGAACCCCGGATCCGTATGCCCGATAAGCTCATCTTT. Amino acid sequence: CALGEPRIRMPDKLIF.

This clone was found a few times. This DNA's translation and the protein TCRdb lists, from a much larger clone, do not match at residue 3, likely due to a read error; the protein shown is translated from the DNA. Written as DNA, the CDR3 is TGTGCCAGTGACATCTGCGCACTGGGGGATAATAAACTCATCTTT. Translation gives CASDICALGDNKLIF. This chain connects TRDV2 to TRDJ1, with TRDD3 matching 11 bases. Matching the DNA to germline supplied the J gene, which TCRdb does not give. The CDR3 covers 15 residues. CDR1 and CDR2 (germline): GEAIGNYY, EKD.

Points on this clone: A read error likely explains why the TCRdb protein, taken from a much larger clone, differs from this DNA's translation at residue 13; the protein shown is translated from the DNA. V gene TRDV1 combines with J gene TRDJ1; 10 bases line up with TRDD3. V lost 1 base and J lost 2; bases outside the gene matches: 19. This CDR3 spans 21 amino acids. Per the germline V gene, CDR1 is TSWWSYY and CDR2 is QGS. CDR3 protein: CALGERTIDGGYCSYTDKLIF. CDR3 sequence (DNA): TGTGCTCTTGGGGAACGGACCATCGATGGGGGATACTGTTCTTATACCGATAAACTCATCTTT.

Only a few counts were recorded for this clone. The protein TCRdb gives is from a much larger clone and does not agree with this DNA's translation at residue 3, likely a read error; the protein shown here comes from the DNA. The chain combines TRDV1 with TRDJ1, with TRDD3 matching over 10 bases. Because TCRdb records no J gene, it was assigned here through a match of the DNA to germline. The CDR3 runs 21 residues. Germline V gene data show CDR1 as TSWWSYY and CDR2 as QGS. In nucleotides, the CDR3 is TGTGCTCCTGGGGCGCGTTCCCCTGTTTGGGGCAGGGAACTGGGGGATCTTAAACTCATCTTT. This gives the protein CAPGARSPVWGRELGDLKLIF.

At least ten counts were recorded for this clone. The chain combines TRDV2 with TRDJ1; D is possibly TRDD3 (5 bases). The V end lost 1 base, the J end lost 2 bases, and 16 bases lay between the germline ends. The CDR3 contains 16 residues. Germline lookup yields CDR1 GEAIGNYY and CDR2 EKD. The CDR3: CACDTLSDKSTDKLIF. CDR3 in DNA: TGTGCCTGTGACACGTTATCGGATAAATCTACCGATAAACTCATCTTT.

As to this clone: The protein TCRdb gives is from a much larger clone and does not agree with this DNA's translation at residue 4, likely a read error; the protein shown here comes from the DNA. CDR3 in amino acids: CACGTLLSWDTRQMFF. CDR3 nucleotide sequence: TGTGCCTGTGGCACCTTACTCTCCTGGGACACCCGACAGATGTTTTTC. V is TRDV2 and J is TRDJ3; the D is unclear. TCRdb lists no J gene, so it was determined here by aligning the DNA to germline. The germline CDR1 and CDR2 sequences are GEAIGNYY and EKD. The CDR3 is made up of 16 amino acids.

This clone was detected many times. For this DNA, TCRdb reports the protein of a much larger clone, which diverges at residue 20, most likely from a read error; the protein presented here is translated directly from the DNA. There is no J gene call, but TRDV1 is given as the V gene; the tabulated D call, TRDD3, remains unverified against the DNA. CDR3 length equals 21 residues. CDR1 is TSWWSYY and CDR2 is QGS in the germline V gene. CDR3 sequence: CALGPRRPRLRRLGGADKLTF. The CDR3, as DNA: TGTGCTCTTGGGCCCAGGCGGCCTCGACTCCGGCGACTGGGAGGTGCCGATAAACTCACCTTT.

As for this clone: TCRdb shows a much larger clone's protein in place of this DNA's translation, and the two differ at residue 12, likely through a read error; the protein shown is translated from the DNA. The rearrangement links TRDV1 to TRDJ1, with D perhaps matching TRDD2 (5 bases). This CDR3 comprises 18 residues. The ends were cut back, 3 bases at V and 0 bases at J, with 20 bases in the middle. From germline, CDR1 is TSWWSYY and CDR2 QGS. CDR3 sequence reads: CALGDFRLSSLHTDKLIF. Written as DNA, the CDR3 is TGTGCTCTTGGGGATTTCCGGCTCTCCTCCCTACACACCGATAAACTCATCTTT.

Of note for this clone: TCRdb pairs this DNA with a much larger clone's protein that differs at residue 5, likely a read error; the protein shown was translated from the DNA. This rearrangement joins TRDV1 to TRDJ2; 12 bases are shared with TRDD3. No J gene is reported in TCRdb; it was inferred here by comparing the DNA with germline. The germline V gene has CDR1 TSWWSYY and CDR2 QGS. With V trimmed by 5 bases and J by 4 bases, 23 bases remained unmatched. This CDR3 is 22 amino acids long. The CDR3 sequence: CALGKRLKLRTGGYCPTAQLFF. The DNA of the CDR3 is TGTGCTCTTGGGAAACGGCTTAAACTCCGTACTGGGGGATACTGCCCGACAGCACAACTCTTCTTT.

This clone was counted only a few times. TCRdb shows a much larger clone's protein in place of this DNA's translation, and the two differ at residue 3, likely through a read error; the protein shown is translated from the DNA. CDR3 loop: CARDTVLGTNLTAQLFF. The CDR3 DNA reads TGTGCCCGTGACACCGTACTGGGAACGAACCTGACAGCACAACTCTTCTTT. This rearrangement joins TRDV2 to TRDJ2; D may be TRDD3 (6 bases). The CDR3 has 17 amino acids. Germline V gene data show CDR1 as GEAIGNYY and CDR2 as EKD.

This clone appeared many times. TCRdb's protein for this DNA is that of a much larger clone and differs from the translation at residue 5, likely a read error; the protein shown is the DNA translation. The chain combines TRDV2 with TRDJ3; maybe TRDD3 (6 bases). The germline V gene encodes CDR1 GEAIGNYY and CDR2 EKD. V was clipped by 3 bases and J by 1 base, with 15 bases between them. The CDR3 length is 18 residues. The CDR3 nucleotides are TGTGCCTGTGACGCCGTGGATACTAGGTCCTGGGACACCCGACAGATGTTTTTC. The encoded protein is CACDAVDTRSWDTRQMFF.

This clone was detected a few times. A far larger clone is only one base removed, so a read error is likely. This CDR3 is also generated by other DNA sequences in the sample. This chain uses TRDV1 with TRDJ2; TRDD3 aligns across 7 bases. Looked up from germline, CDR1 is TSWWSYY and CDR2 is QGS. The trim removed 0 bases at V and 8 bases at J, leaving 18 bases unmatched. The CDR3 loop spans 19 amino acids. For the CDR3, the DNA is TGTGCTCTTGGGGAACTTACCTGCATGGGGGACCCTGAGACGGCACAACTCTTCTTT. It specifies CALGELTCMGDPETAQLFF.

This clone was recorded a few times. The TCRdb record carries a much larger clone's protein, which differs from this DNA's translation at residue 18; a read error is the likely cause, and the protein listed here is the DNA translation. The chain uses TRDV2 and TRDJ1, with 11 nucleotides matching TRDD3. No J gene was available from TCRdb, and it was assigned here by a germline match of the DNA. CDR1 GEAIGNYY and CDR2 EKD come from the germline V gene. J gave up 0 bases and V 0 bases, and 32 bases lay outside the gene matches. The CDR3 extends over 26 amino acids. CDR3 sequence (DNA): TGTGCCTGTGACACCGTAAGGCCTCCTACTGGGCTTGGGGGATACGCGGTGAGTCAGTACACCGATAAACTCATCTTT. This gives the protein CACDTVRPPTGLGGYAVSQYTDKLIF.

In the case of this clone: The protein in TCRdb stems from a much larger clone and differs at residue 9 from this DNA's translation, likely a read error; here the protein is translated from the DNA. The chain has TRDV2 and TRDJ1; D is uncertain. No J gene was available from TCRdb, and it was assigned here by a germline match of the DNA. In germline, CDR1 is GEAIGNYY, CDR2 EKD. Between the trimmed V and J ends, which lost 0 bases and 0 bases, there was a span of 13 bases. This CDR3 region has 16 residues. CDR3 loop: CACDTVSDKYTDKLIF. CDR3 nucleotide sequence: TGTGCCTGTGACACCGTATCCGATAAGTACACCGATAAACTCATCTTT.

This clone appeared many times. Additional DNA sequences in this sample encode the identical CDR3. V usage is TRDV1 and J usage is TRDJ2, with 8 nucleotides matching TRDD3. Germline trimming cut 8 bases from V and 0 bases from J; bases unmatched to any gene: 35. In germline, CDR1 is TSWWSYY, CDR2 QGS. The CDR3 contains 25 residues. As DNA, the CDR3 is TGTGCTCTTACCCGGGGGGACAACTACGCTTGGAATTACTGGGGGGTCCCAGCTTTGACAGCACAACTCTTCTTT. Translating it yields CALTRGDNYAWNYWGVPALTAQLFF.

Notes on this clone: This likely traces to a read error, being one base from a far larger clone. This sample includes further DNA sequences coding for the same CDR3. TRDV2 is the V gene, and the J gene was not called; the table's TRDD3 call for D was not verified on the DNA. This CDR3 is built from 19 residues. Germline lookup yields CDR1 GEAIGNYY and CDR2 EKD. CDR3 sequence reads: CACDTAGGDRSWDTRQMFF. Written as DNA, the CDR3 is TGTGCCTGTGACACCGCCGGGGGAGACCGCTCCTGGGACACCCGACAGATGTTCTTC.

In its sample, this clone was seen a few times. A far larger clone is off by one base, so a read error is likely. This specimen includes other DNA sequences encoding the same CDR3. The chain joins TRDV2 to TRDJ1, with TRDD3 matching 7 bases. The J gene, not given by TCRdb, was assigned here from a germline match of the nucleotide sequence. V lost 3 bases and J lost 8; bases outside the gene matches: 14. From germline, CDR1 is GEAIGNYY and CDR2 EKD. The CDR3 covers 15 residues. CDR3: CACDSYWGSIGKLIF. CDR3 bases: TGTGCCTGTGACTCTTACTGGGGATCAATAGGCAAACTCATCTTT.

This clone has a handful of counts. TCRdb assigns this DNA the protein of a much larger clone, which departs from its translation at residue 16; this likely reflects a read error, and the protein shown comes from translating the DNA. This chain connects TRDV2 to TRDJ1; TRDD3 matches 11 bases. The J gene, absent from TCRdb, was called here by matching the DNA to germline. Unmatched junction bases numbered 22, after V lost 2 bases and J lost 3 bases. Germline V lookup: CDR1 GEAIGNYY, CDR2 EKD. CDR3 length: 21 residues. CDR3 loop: CACDNVLLGDKSFAAADKLIF. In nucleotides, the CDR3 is TGTGCCTGTGACAACGTTTTACTGGGGGATAAATCCTTTGCCGCAGCCGATAAACTCATCTTT.

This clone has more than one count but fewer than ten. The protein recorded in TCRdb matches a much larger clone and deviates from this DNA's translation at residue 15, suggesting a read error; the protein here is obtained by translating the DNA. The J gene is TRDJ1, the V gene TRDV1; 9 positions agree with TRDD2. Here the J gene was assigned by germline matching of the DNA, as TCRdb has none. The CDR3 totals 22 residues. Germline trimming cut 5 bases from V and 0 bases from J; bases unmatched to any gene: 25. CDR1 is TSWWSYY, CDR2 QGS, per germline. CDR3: CALGSSFLRYRGARENTDKLIF. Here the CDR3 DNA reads TGTGCTCTTGGGTCATCCTTCCTACGTTATAGGGGGGCCCGAGAGAACACCGATAAACTCATCTTT.

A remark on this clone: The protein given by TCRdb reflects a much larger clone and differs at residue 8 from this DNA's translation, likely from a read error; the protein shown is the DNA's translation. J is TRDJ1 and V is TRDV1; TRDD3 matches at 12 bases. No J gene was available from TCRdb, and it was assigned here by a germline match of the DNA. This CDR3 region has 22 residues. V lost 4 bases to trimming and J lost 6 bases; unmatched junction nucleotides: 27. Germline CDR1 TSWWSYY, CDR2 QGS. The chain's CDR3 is CALGASPTPYWGIQSSNHKLIF. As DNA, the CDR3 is TGTGCTCTTGGGGCCTCTCCAACTCCCTACTGGGGGATACAGTCCTCAAATCATAAACTCATCTTT.

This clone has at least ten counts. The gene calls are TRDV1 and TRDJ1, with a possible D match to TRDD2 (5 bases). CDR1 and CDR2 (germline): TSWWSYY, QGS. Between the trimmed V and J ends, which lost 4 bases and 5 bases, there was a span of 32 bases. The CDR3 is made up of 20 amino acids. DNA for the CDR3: TGTGCTCTTGGGGCCCGGGTTCAGTTCTTCCGCACCTACCCCCCTGATAAACTCATCTTT. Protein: CALGARVQFFRTYPPDKLIF.

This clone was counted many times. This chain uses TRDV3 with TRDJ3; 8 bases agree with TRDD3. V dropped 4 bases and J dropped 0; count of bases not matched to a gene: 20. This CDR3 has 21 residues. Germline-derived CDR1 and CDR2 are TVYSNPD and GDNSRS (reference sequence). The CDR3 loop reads CAYGPSRYWGESSWDTRQMFF. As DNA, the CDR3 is TGTGCCTATGGGCCTTCCCGCTACTGGGGGGAAAGCTCCTGGGACACCCGACAGATGTTTTTC.

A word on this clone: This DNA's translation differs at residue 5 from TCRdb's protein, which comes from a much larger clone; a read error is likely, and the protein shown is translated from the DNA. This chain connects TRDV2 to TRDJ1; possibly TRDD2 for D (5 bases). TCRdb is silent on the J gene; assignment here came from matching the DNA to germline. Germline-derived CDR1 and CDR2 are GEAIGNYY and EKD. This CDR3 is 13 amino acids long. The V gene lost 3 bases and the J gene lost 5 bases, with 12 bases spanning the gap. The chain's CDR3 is CACDSFGADKLIF. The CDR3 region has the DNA TGTGCCTGTGACTCCTTCGGGGCAGATAAACTCATCTTT.

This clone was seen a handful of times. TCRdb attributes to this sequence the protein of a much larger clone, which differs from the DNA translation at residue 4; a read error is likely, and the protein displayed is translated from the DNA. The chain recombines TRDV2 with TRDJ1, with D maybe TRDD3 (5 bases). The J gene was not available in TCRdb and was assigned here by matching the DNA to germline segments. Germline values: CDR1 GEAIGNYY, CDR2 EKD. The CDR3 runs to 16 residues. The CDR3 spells CACGTRGGDNTDKLIF. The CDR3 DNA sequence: TGTGCCTGTGGCACCCGTGGTGGGGACAACACCGATAAACTCATCTTT.

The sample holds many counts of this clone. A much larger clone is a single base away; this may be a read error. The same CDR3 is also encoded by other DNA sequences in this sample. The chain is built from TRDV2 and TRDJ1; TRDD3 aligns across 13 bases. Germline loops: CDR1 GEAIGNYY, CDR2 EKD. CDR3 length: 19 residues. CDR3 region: CACDNRYWGIRWSTDKLIF. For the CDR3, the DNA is TGTGCCTGCGACAACCGTTACTGGGGGATACGTTGGTCCACCGATAAACTCATCTTT.

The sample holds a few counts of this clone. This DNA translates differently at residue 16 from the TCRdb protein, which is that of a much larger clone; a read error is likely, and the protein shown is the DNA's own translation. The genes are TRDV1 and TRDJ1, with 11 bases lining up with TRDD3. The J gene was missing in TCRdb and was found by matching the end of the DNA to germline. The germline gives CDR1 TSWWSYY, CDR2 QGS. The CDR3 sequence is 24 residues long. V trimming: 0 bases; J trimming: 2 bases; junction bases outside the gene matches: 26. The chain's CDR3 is CALGELRNLCVLGDRVDLTDKLIF. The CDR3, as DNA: TGTGCTCTTGGGGAACTCCGGAACCTATGCGTACTGGGGGATAGGGTAGATCTGACCGATAAACTCATCTTT.

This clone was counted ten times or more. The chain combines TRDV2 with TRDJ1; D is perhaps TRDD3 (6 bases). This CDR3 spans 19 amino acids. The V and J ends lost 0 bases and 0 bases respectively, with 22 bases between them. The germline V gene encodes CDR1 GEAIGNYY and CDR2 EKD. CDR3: CACDTVERGTNSHTDKLIF. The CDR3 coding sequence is TGTGCCTGTGACACCGTAGAGCGGGGGACCAACTCCCACACCGATAAACTCATCTTT.

CDR3 sequence: CALGRSKIPAFLRGIGGGTDKLIF. The CDR3 region has the DNA TGTGCTCTTGGCCGATCAAAGATTCCTGCCTTCCTTCGGGGGATAGGAGGGGGCACCGATAAACTCATCTTT. V gene TRDV1 combines with J gene TRDJ1, with TRDD3 as a possible D gene (8 bases). The J gene, absent from TCRdb, was called here by matching the DNA to germline. The germline CDR1 and CDR2 sequences are TSWWSYY and QGS. V was clipped by 6 bases and J by 1 base, with 42 bases between them. The CDR3 totals 24 residues.

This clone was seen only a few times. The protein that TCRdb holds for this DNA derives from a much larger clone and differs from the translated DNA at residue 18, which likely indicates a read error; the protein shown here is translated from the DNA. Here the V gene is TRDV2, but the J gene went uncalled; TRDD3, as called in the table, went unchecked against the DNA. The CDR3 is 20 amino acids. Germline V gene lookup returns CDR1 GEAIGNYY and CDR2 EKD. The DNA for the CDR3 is TGTGCCTGTGACACCATTAGACTGGGGGATCGCTCCTGGGACACCCGACAGGTGTTTTTC. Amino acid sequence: CACDTIRLGDRSWDTRQVFF.

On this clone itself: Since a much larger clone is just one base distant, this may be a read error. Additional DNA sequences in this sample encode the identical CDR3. CDR3 in amino acids: CACDTGGYGRSWDTRQMFF. The CDR3 DNA follows: TGTGCCTGTGACACCGGGGGATACGGGCGCTCCTGGGACACCCGGCAGATGTTTTTC. This rearrangement joins TRDV2 to TRDJ3, with 10 bases lining up with TRDD3. Matching the DNA to germline supplied the J gene, which TCRdb does not give. The CDR3 extends over 19 amino acids. The germline CDR1 and CDR2 sequences are GEAIGNYY and EKD.